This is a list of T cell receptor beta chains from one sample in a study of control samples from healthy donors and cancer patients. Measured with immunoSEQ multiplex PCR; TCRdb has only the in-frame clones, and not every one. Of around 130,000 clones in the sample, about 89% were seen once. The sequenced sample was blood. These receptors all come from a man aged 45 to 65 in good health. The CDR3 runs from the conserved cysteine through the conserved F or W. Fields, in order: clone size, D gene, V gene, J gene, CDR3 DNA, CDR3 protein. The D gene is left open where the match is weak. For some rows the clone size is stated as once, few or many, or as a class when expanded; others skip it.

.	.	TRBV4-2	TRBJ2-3	TGTGCCAGCAGCTCCCGGCGGGGGCCCTTTGATACGCAGTATTTT	CASSSRRGPFDTQYF
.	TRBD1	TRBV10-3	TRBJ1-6	TGTGCCATCAGTGGTCGACAGGGGGCTTCACCCCTCCACTTT	CAISGRQGASPLHF
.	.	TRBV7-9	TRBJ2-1	TGTGCCAGCAGCTTAGTTGCCATCCAGAGCTCCTACAATGAGCAGTTCTTC	CASSLVAIQSSYNEQFF
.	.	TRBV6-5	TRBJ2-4	TGTGCCAGCAGTTATGACCGGGACATTCAGTACTTC	CASSYDRDIQYF
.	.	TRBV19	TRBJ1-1	TGTGCCAGTTTCAGGGGAAGGGGCTGGATCACTGAAGCTTTCTTT	CASFRGRGWITEAFF
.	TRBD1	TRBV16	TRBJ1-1	TGTGCCAGCAGCCACTGGGACAGGGGCACGAACACTGAAGCTTTCTTT	CASSHWDRGTNTEAFF
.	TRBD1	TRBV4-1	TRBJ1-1	TGCGCCAGCAGCCAAGGGACAGGGGACACTGAAGCTTTCTTT	CASSQGTGDTEAFF
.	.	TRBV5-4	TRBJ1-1	TGTGCCAGCAGCTTGAGGTACGGGGGGACCATGAACACTGAAGCTTTCTTT	CASSLRYGGTMNTEAFF
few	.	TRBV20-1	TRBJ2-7	TGCAGTGCTAGTCCGGGCAGGGGTTCCTACGAGCAGTACTTC	CSASPGRGSYEQYF
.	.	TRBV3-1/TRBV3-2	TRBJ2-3	TGTGCCAGCAGCGTAGCCCCTGATACGCAGTATTTT	CASSVAPDTQYF
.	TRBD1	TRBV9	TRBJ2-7	TGTGCCAGCAGCCCCCGGGACAGAGCCTACGAGCAGTACTTC	CASSPRDRAYEQYF
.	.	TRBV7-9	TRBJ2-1	TGTGCCAGCAGCCGACTAGTGGCGGGGAAGGGCAATGAGCAGTTCTTC	CASSRLVAGKGNEQFF
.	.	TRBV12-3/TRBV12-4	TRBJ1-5	TGTGCCAGCAGTTCGCCGGGGGGTCAGCCCCAGCATTTT	CASSSPGGQPQHF
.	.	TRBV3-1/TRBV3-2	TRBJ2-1	TGTGCCAGCAGCCATGGACCCCGCCACTCCAATGAGCAGTTCTTC	CASSHGPRHSNEQFF
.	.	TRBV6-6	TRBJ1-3	TGTGCCAGCATATCGTCGGCGAGCACCATATATTTT	CASISSASTIYF
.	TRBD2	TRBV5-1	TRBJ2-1	TGCGCCAGCAGATTGACTAGCGGGGCCCCTTACAATGAGCAGTTCTTC	CASRLTSGAPYNEQFF
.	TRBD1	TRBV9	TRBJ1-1	TGTGCCAGCAGCGTAGGATGGGACAGGGACACTGAAGCTTTCTTT	CASSVGWDRDTEAFF
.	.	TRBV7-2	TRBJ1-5	TGTGCCAGCAGCTTAACGAAGGACAATCAGCCCCAGCATTTT	CASSLTKDNQPQHF
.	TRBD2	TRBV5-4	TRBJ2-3	TGTGCCAGCAGCTTGGTGCGGGGGGGCACAGATACGCAGTATTTT	CASSLVRGGTDTQYF
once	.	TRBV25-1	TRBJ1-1	TGTGCCAGCAGCCTTACACGGAACACTGAAGCTTTCTTT	CASSLTRNTEAFF
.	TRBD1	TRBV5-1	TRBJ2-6	TGCGCCAGCAGCCAGGGACAGGCCTCTGGGGCCAACGTCCTGACTTTC	CASSQGQASGANVLTF
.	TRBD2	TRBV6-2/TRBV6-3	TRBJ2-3	TGTGCCAGCAGTTACCTAGCGGGACGAAGCACAGATACGCAGTATTTT	CASSYLAGRSTDTQYF
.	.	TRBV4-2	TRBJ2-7	TGTGCCAGCAGCCAAGTCTCCGCGGGGATCTACGAGCAGTACTTC	CASSQVSAGIYEQYF
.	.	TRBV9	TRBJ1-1	TGTGCCAGCAGTAGCGGACCGACTGAAGCTTTCTTT	CASSSGPTEAFF
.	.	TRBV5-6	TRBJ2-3	TGTGCCAGCAGCTTGATTCGGCAGAGCACAGATACGCAGTATTTT	CASSLIRQSTDTQYF
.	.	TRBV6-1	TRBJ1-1	TGTGCCAGCAGTGACAGTGGTATGAACACTGAAGCTTTCTTT	CASSDSGMNTEAFF
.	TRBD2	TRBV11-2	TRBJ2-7	TGTGCCAGCAGCCGTGGGAGGGAGGGCGAGCAGTACTTC	CASSRGREGEQYF
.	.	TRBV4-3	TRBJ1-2	TGCGCCAGCAGCCAAGATCGGGCGGGAGGTAGGGGCTACACCTTC	CASSQDRAGGRGYTF
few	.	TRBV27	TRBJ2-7	TGTGCCAGCAGCGTTGGGCGGCTTCGGGAGCAGTACTTC	CASSVGRLREQYF
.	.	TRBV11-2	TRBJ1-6	TGTGCCAGCAGCTTAGACCAATATTCACCCCTCCACTTT	CASSLDQYSPLHF
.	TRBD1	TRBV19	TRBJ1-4	TGTGCCAGTAGTACCTACAGGGGAGGTTTGAATGAAAAACTGTTTTTT	CASSTYRGGLNEKLFF
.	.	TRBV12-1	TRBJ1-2	TGTGCCAGCAGCTTTGGGGACAGGGGAAACTATGGCTACACCTTC	CASSFGDRGNYGYTF
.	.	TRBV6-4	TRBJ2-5	TGTGCCAGCAGTGAACCCAGAACGATGCGGGGACTTCTCCAAGAGACCCAGTACTTC	CASSEPRTMRGLLQETQYF
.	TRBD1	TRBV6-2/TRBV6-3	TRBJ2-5	TGTGCCAGCACCCCTAGGCCCATTGACAGGGAGTGGGAGACCCAGTACTTC	CASTPRPIDREWETQYF
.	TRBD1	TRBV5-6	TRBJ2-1	TGTGCCAGCAGCCCCGGGACAGGGATCAATGAGCAGTTCTTC	CASSPGTGINEQFF
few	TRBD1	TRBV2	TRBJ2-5	TGTGCCAGCAGGGGGACAGGGTTCGAGACCCAGTACTTC	CASRGTGFETQYF
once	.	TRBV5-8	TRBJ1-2	TGTGCCAGCAGCCTAGACACGTCTAACTATGGCTACACCTTC	CASSLDTSNYGYTF
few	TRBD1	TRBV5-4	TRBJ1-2	TGTGCCAGCAGCTTGGGGACAGGGCAAAACTATGGCTACACCTTC	CASSLGTGQNYGYTF
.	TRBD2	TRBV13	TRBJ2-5	TGTGCCAGCAGCTTAGGCCCCTCTAGCGGGGGGGCCGAAGGGGAGACCCAGTACTTC	CASSLGPSSGGAEGETQYF
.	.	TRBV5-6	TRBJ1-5	TGTGCCAGCAGCTTGTACCGGGCCCCACGGGGTTATAGCAATCAGCCCCAGCATTTT	CASSLYRAPRGYSNQPQHF
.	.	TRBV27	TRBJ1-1	TGTGCCAGCAGTTTATACTTAGGGGGTGGTACTGAAGCTTTCTTT	CASSLYLGGGTEAFF
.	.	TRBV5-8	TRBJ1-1	TGTGCCAGCAGCTTGGAGGGGGGAGCTTTCTTT	CASSLEGGAFF
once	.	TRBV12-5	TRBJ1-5	TGTGCTAGTGGTTTGGTACTGGGGGGGCCCCAGCATTTT	CASGLVLGGPQHF
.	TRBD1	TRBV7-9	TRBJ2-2	TGTGCCAGCACTCCTGAGGGGGCCACCGGGGAGCTGTTTTTT	CASTPEGATGELFF
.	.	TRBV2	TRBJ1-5	TGTGCCAGCAGGCGGGGGGGGTTAAGCAATCAGCCCCAGCATTTT	CASRRGGLSNQPQHF
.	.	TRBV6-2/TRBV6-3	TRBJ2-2	TGTGCCAGCAGCCCTCAGCGCTTGGACCGGGAGCTGTTTTTT	CASSPQRLDRELFF
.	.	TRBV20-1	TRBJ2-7	TGCAGTGCTAGTTCTGGGCGAGGGAGATACGAGCAGTACTTC	CSASSGRGRYEQYF
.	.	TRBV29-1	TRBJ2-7	TGCAGCGTTGGGGTCGGAAGCGAGCAGTACTTC	CSVGVGSEQYF
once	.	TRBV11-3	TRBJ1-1	TGTGCCAGCAGCAATCCCCCCCTGAACACTGAAGCTTTCTTT	CASSNPPLNTEAFF
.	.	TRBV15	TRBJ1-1	TGTGCCACCAGCAGAACGGGTGGGGGCACCACTGAAGCTTTCTTT	CATSRTGGGTTEAFF
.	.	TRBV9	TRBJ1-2	TGTGCCAGCAGCGTAGGAGGGCAGGGTCGAGCCTATGGCTACACCTTC	CASSVGGQGRAYGYTF